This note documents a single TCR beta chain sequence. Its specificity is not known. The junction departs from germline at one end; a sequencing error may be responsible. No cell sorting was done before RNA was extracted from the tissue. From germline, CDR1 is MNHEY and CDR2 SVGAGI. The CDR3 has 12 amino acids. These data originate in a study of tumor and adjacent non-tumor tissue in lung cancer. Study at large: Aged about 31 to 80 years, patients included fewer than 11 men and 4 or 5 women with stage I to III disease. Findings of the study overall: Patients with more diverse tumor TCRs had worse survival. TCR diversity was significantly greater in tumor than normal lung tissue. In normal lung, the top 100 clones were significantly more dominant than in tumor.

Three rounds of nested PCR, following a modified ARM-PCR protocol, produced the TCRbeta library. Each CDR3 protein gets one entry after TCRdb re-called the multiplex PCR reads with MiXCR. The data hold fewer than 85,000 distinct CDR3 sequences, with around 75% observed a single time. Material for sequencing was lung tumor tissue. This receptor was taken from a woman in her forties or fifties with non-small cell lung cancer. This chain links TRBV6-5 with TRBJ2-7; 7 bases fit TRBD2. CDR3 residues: CARNRTRNEQNF. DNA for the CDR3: TGTGCCAGGAATCGGACTAGAAACGAGCAGAACTTC.